This TCR beta chain was retrieved from a study of blood T cell repertoires in COVID-19. V shed 0 bases and J shed 3 bases, with 12 bases lying between them. The CDR3 spans 16 residues. Germline CDR1 and CDR2: MGHRA and YSYEKL. Only in-frame clones appear in the TCRdb table, and some are missing; sequencing was by immunoSEQ multiplex PCR. The profile covers around 200,000 clones, with about 85% appearing a single time and more than 14% taken by the ten largest. This sequence originates from a woman in her 70s with COVID-19, enrolled during active disease. The chain has TRBV4-1 and TRBJ1-5; perhaps TRBD1 as D (5 bases). The sequenced sample consisted of peripheral blood. CDR3 sequence reads: CASSQDFAGNNQPQHF. Here the CDR3 DNA reads TGCGCCAGCAGCCAAGATTTCGCAGGGAACAATCAGCCCCAGCATTTT.